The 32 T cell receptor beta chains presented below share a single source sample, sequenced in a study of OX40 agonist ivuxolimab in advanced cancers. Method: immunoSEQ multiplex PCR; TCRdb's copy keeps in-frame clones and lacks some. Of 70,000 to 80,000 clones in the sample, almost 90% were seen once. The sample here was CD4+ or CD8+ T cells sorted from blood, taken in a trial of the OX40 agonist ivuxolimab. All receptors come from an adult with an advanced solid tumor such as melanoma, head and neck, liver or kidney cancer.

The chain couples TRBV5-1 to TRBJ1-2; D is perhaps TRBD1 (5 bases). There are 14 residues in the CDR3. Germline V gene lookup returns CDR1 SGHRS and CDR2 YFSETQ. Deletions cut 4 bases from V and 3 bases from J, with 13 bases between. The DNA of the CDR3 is TGCGCCAGCAGCCCAGCAGGGTACCACTATGGCTACACCTTC. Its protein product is CASSPAGYHYGYTF. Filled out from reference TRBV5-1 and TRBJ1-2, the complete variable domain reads KAGVTQTPRYLIKTRGQQVTLSCSPISGHRSVSWYQQTPGQGLQFLFEYFSETQRNKGNFPGRFSGRQFSNSRSEMNVSTLELGDSALYLCASSPAGYHYGYTFGSGTRLTVV.

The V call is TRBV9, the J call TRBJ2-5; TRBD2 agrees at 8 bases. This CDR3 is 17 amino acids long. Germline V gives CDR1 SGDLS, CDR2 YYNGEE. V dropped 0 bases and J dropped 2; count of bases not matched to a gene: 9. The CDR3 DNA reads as TGTGCCAGCAGCGTAGGCGGGGGGCGTTTGGGGCAAGAGACCCAGTACTTC. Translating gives CASSVGGGRLGQETQYF.

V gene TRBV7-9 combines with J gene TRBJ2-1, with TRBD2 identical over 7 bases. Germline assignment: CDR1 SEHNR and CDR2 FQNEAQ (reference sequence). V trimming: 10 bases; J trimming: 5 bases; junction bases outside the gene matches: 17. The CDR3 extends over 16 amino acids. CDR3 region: CAIPAFGTTTDNEQFF. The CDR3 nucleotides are TGTGCCATCCCCGCCTTTGGGACTACCACCGACAATGAGCAGTTCTTC.

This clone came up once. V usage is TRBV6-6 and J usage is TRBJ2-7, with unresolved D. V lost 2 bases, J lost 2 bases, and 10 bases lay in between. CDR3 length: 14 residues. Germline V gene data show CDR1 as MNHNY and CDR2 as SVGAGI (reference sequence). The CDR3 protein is CASSYPDAAYEQYF. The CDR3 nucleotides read TGTGCCAGCAGTTACCCGGACGCAGCCTACGAGCAGTACTTC.

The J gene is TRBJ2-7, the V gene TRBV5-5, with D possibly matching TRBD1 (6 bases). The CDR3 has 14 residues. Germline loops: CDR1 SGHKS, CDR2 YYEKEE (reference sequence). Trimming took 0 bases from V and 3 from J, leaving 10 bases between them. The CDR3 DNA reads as TGTGCCAGCAGCTTGGAAGGCAGGGGCTACGAGCAGTACTTC. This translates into CASSLEGRGYEQYF.

CDR3 in amino acids: CASSYQGAGYTEAFF. The CDR3 nucleotides read TGTGCCAGCAGTTACCAGGGGGCAGGGTACACTGAAGCTTTCTTT. The J gene is TRBJ1-1, the V gene TRBV7-9, with 8 bases matching TRBD1. The CDR3 covers 15 residues. Trimming took 6 bases from V and 3 from J; bases not matched to a gene: 9. Germline CDR1 SEHNR, CDR2 FQNEAQ (reference sequence).

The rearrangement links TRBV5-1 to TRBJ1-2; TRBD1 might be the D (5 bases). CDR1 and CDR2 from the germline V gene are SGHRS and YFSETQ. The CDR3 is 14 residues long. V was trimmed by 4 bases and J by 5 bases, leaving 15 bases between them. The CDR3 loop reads CASSPGGGTYGYTF. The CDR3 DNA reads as TGCGCCAGCAGCCCCGGTGGGGGGACTTATGGCTACACCTTC. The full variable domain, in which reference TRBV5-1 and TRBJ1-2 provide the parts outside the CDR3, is KAGVTQTPRYLIKTRGQQVTLSCSPISGHRSVSWYQQTPGQGLQFLFEYFSETQRNKGNFPGRFSGRQFSNSRSEMNVSTLELGDSALYLCASSPGGGTYGYTFGSGTRLTVV.

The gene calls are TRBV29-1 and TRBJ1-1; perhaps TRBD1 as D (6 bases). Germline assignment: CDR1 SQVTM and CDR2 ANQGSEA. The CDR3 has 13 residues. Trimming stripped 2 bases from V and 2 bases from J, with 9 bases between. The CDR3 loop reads CSVEKQGNTEAFF. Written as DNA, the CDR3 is TGCAGCGTTGAAAAACAGGGTAACACTGAAGCTTTCTTT. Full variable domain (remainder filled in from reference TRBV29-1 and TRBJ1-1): SAVISQKPSRDICQRGTSLTIQCQVDSQVTMMFWYRQQPGQSLTLIATANQGSEATYESGFVIDKFPISRPNLTFSTLTVSNMSPEDSSIYLCSVEKQGNTEAFFGQGTRLTVV.

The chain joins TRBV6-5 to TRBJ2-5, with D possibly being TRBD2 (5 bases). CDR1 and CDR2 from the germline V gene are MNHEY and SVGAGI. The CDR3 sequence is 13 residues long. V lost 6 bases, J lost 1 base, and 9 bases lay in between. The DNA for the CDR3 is TGTGCCAGCAGCTACCGGGGCCAAGAGACCCAGTACTTC. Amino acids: CASSYRGQETQYF.

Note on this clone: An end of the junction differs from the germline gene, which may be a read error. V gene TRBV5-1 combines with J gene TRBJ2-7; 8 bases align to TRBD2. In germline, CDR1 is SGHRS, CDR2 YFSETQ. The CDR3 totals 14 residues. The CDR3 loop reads CASSLAGLPYEQYF. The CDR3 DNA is TGTGCCAGCAGCTTAGCGGGGCTTCCCTACGAGCAGTACTTC.

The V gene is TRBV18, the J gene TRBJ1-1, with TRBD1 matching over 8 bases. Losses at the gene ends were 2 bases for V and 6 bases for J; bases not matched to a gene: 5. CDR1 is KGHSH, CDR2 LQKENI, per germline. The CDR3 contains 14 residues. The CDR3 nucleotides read TGTGCCAGCTCACCAACCCCGACAGGGGCTGAAGCTTTCTTT. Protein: CASSPTPTGAEAFF.

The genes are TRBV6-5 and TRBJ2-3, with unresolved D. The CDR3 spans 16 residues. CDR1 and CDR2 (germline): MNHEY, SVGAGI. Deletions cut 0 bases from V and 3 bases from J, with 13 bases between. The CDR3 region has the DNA TGTGCCAGCAGTTACTCGGTGGCTCGTCTAACAGATACGCAGTATTTT. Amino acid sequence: CASSYSVARLTDTQYF.

In nucleotides, the CDR3 is TGTGCCACCAGTATACGGGGGACCCAAGAGACCCAGTACTTC. It is translated as CATSIRGTQETQYF. The chain has TRBV19 and TRBJ2-5, with D perhaps TRBD2 (6 bases). CDR3 length equals 14 residues. V shed 10 bases and J shed 1 base, with 16 bases lying between them. CDR1 and CDR2 from the germline V gene are LNHDA and SQIVND (reference sequence).

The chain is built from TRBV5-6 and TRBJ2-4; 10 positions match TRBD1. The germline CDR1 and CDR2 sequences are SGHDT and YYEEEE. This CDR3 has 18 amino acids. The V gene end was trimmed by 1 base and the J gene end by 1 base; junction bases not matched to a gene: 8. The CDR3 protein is CASSLTIQGQGAKNIQYF. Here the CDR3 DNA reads TGTGCCAGCAGCTTGACCATACAGGGACAGGGGGCCAAAAACATTCAGTACTTC.

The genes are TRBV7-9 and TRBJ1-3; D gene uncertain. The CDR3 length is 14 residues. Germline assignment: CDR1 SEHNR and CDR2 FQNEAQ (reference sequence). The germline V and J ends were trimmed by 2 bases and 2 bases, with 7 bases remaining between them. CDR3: CASSLREAGNTIYF. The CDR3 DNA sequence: TGTGCCAGCAGCTTAAGAGAAGCTGGAAACACCATATATTTT.

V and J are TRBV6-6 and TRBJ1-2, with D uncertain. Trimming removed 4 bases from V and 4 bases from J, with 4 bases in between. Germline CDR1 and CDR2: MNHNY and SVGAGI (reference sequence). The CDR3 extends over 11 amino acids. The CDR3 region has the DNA TGTGCCAGCAGTTCGGTCTATGGCTACACCTTC. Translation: CASSSVYGYTF.

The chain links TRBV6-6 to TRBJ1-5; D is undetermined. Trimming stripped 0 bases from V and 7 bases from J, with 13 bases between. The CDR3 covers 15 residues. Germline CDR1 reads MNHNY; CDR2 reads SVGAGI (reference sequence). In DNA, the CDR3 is TGTGCCAGCAGTTACTCGGTTCCCACCGGACAGCCCCAGCATTTT. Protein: CASSYSVPTGQPQHF.

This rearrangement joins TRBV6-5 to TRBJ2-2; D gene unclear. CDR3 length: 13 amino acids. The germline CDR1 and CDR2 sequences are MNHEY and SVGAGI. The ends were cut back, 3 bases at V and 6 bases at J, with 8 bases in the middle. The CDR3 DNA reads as TGTGCCAGCAGTTATACGCCCCCCGGGGAGCTGTTTTTT. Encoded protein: CASSYTPPGELFF.

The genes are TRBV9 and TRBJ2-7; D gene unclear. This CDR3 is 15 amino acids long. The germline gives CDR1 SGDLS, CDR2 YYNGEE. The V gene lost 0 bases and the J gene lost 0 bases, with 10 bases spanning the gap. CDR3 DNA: TGTGCCAGCAGCGTAGGCACCGACGCCTCCTACGAGCAGTACTTC. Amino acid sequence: CASSVGTDASYEQYF.

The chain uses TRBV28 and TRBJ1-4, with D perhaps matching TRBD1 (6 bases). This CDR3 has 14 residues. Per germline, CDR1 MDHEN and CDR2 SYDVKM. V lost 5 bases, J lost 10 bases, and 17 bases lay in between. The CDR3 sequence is CASSPPVPRGKLFF. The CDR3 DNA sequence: TGTGCCAGCAGTCCGCCCGTTCCCAGGGGAAAACTGTTTTTT.

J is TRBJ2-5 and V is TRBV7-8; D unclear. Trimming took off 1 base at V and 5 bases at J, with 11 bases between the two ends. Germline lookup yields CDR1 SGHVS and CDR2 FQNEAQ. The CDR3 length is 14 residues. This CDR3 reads CASSLVQLRETQYF. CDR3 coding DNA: TGTGCCAGCAGCTTAGTTCAGTTGCGGGAGACCCAGTACTTC.

The CDR3: CASRASRGDNSPLHF. CDR3 coding DNA: TGTGCCAGCAGAGCAAGCAGGGGAGATAATTCACCCCTCCACTTT. The chain recombines TRBV28 with TRBJ1-6, with a weak D call TRBD1 (6 bases). In germline, CDR1 is MDHEN, CDR2 SYDVKM. The CDR3 spans 15 residues. Trimming took 6 bases from V and 5 from J, leaving 14 bases between them.

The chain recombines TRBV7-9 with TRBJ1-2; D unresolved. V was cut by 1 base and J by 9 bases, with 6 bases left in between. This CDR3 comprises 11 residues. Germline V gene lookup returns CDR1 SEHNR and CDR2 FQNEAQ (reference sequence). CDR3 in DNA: TGTGCCAGCAGCTTAGGAGGGAGCTACACCTTC. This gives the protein CASSLGGSYTF.

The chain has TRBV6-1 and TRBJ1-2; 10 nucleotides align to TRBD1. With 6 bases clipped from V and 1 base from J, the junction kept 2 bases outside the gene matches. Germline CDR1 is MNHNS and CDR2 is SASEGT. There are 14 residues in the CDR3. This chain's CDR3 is CASRGTGVNYGYTF. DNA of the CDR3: TGTGCCAGCAGGGGGACAGGGGTTAACTATGGCTACACCTTC.

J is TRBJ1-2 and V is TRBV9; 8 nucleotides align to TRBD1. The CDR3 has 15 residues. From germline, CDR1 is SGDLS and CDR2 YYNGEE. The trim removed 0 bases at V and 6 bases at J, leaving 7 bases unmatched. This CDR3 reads CASSVDGRGRNGYTF. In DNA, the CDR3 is TGTGCCAGCAGCGTAGATGGCAGGGGGCGAAATGGCTACACCTTC. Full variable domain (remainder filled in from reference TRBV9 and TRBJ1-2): DSGVTQTPKHLITATGQRVTLRCSPRSGDLSVYWYQQSLDQGLQFLIQYYNGEERAKGNILERFSAQQFPDLHSELNLSSLELGDSALYFCASSVDGRGRNGYTFGSGTRLTVV.

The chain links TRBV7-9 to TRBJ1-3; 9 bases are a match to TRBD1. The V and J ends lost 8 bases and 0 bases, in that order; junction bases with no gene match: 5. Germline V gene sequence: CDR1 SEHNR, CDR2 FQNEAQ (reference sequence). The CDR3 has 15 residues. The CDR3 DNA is TGTGCCAGCTTAAGGGACAGGGTCTCTGGAAACACCATATATTTT. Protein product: CASLRDRVSGNTIYF.

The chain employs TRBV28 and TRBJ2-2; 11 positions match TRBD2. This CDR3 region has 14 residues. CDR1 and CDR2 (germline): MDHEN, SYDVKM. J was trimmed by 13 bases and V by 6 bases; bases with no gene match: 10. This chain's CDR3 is CASRTSGMFAGLFF. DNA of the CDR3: TGTGCCAGCAGGACTAGCGGGATGTTCGCGGGGCTGTTTTTT.

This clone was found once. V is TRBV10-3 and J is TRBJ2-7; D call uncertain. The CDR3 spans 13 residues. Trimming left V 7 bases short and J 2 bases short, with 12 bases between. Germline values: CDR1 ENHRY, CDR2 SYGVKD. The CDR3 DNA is TGTGCCATCACCGCTAGTGCAACCTACGAGCAGTACTTC. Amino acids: CAITASATYEQYF.

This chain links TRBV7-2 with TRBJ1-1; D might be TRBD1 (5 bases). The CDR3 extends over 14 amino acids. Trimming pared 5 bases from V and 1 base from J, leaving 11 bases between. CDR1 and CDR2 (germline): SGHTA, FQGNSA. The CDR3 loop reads CASSLGRQNTEAFF. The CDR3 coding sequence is TGTGCCAGCAGCCTGGGACGGCAGAACACTGAAGCTTTCTTT.

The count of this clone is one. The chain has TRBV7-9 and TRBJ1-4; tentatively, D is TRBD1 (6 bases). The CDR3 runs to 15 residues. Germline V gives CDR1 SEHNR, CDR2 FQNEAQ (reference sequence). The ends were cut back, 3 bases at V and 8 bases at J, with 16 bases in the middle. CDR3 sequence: CASSFQLGGSEKLFF. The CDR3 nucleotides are TGTGCCAGCAGCTTCCAATTAGGGGGGAGCGAAAAACTGTTTTTT.

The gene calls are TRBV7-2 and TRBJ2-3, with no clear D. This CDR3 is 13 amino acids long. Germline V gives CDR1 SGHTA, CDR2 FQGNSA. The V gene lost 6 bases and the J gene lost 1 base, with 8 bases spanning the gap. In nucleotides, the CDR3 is TGTGCCAGCAGTTTCACAGGCACAGATACGCAGTATTTT. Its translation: CASSFTGTDTQYF.

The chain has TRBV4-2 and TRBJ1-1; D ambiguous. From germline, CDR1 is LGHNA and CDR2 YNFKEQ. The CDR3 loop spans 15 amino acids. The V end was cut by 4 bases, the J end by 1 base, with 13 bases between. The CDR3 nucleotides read TGTGCCAGCAGCCGCGGTGCGAGCACGAACACTGAAGCTTTCTTT. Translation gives CASSRGASTNTEAFF.